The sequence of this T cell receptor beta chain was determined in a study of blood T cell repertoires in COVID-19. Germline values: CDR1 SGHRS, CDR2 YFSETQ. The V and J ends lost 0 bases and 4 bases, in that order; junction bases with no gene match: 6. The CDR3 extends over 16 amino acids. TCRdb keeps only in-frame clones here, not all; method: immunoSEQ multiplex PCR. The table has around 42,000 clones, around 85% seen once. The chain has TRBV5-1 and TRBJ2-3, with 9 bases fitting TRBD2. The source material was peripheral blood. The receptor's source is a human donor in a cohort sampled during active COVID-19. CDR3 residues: CASSLARAGGSDTQYF. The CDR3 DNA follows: TGCGCCAGCAGCTTGGCCCGGGCGGGGGGGTCAGATACGCAGTATTTT.